This TCR beta chain was sequenced for a study of blood T cell repertoires in COVID-19. Study background: The origin of the acute and convalescent COVID-19 samples was the United States, Italy and Spain. T cells, B-cell-depleted T cells, or PBMCs supplied cDNA or gDNA.

Losses at the gene ends were 0 bases for V and 0 bases for J; bases not matched to a gene: 10. The CDR3 runs 18 residues. Per the germline V gene, CDR1 is MGHRA and CDR2 is YSYEKL. Authors' processing steps: By means of reference gene primer amplification, nucleated cell counts were estimated. Clones were read by immunoSEQ multiplex PCR, and TCRdb kept only the in-frame ones, dropping some. V, J and clone size reflect that table, while D and trimming were determined from the DNA. Here the sample spans 100,000 to 150,000 clones, more than 70% being singletons. J is TRBJ2-7 and V is TRBV4-1, with TRBD2 matching over 8 bases. The receptor comes from a woman aged 30 to 39 who had recovered from COVID-19. The sequencing input was peripheral blood. Written as DNA, the CDR3 is TGCGCCAGCAGCCAAGAGTTAATCCCACTAGCGGTCTCCTACGAGCAGTACTTC. Its protein product is CASSQELIPLAVSYEQYF.